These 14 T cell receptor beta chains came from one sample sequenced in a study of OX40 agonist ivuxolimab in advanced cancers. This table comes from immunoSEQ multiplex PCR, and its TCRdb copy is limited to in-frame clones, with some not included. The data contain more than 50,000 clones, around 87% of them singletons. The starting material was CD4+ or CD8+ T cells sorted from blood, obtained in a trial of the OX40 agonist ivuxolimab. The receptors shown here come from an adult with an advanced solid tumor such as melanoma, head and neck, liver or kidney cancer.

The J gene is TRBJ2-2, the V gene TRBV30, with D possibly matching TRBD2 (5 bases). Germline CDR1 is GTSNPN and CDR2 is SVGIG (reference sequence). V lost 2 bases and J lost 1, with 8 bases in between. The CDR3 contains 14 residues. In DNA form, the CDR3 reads TGTGCCTGGAGTAACAGCGGGAACACCGGGGAGCTGTTTTTT. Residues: CAWSNSGNTGELFF.

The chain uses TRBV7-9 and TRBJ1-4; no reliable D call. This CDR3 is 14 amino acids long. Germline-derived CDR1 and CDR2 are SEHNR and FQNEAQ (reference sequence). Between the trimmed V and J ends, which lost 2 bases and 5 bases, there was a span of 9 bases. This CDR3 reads CASSLSVGNEKLFF. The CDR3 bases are TGTGCCAGCAGCTTAAGCGTCGGGAATGAAAAACTGTTTTTT.

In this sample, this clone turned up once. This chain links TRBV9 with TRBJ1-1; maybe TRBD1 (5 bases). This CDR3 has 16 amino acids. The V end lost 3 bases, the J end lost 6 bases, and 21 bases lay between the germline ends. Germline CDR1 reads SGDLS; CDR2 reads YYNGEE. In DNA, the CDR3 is TGTGCCAGCAGCGCGCGGGACGGTGGACTCCTGGCTGAAGCTTTCTTT. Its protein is CASSARDGGLLAEAFF.

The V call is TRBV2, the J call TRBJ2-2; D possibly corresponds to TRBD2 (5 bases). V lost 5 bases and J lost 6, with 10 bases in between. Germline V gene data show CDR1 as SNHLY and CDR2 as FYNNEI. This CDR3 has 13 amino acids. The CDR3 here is CASSPRRSGELFF. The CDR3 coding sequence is TGTGCCAGCAGTCCGAGGAGGTCCGGGGAGCTGTTTTTT.

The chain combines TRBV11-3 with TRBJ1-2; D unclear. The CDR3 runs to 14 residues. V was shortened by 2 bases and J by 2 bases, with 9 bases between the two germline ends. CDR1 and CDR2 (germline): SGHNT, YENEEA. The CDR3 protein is CASSLTALNYGYTF. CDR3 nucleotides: TGTGCCAGCAGCTTAACAGCCCTCAACTATGGCTACACCTTC.

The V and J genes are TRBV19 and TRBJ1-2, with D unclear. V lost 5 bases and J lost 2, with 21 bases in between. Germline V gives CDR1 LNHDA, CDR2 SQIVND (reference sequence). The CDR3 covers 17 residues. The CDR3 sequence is CASSVRDKTQLNYGYTF. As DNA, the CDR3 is TGTGCCAGTAGTGTCCGGGATAAAACACAACTAAACTATGGCTACACCTTC.

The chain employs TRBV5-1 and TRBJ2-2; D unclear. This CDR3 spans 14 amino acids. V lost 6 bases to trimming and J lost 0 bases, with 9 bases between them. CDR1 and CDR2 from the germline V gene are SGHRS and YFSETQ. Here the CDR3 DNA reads TGCGCCAGCACTCCAGCCCCGAACACCGGGGAGCTGTTTTTT. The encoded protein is CASTPAPNTGELFF. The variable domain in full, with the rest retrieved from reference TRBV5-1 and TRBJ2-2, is KAGVTQTPRYLIKTRGQQVTLSCSPISGHRSVSWYQQTPGQGLQFLFEYFSETQRNKGNFPGRFSGRQFSNSRSEMNVSTLELGDSALYLCASTPAPNTGELFFGEGSRLTVL.

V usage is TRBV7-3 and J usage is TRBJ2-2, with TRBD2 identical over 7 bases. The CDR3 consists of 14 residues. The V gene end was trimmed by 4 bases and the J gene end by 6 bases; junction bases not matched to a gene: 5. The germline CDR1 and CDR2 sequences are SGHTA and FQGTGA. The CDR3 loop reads CASSSGLVSGELFF. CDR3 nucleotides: TGTGCCAGCAGCTCTGGACTAGTCTCCGGGGAGCTGTTTTTT.

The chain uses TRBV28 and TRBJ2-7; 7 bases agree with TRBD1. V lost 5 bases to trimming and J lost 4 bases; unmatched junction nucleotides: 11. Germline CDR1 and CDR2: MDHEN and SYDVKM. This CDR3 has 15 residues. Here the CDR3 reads CASSAPGGNSYEQYF. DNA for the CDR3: TGTGCCAGCAGTGCCCCAGGGGGTAATTCGTACGAGCAGTACTTC.

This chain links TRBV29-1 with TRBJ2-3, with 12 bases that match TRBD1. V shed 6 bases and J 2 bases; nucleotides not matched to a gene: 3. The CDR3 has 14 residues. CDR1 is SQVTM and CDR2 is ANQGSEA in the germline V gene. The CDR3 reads CSVLGQGATDTQYF. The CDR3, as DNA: TGCAGCGTGCTGGGACAGGGGGCCACAGATACGCAGTATTTT.

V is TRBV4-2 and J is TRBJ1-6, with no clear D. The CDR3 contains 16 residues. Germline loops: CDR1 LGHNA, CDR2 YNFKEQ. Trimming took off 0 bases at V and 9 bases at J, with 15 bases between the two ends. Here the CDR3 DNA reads TGTGCCAGCAGCCAAGAATGGAGCCAAATTGTTTCACCCCTCCACTTT. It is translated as CASSQEWSQIVSPLHF.

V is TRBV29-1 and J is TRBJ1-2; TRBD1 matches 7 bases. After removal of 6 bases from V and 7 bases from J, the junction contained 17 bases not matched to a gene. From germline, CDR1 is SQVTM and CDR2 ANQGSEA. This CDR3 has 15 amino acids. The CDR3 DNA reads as TGCAGCGTGAAAGGGGGCAGGGCTGGGGCTGGTGGCTACACCTTC. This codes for CSVKGGRAGAGGYTF.

Here the CDR3 reads CASSPQERGGANIQYF. The CDR3 DNA reads TGCGCCAGCAGCCCCCAGGAGCGGGGGGGCGCGAACATTCAGTACTTC. This chain uses TRBV5-1 with TRBJ2-4; 10 bases align to TRBD2. Germline assignment: CDR1 SGHRS and CDR2 YFSETQ. V shed 4 bases, J shed 7 bases, and the junction held 11 bases outside the gene matches. The CDR3 length is 16 residues.

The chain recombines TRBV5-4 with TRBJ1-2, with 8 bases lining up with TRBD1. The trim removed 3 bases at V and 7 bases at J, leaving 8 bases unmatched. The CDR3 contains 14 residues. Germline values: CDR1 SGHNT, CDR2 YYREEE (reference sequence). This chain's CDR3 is CASSSPTGAAGYTF. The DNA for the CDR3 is TGTGCCAGCAGCTCACCGACAGGGGCGGCTGGCTACACCTTC.